In this sample, the clone carrying this T cell receptor beta chain turned up many times. Antigen specificity is unknown. Per the germline V gene, CDR1 is SGHAT and CDR2 is FQDESV (reference sequence). This CDR3 contains 17 residues. Deletions cut 2 bases from V and 4 bases from J, with 20 bases between. Researchers prepared the TCRbeta library using unique molecular identifiers, the study reports. From the PCR reads, TCRdb called clonotypes with MiXCR, one entry per CDR3 protein. Of 45,000 to 55,000 distinct CDR3 sequences listed, about 5% are singletons. These data belong to a study of T-cell reconstitution after alpha-beta-depleted transplantation in children. Whole-study findings and limits: T cells produced anew were the main source of T-cell counts and diversity one year after transplant. Two months or so post-transplant, alpha-beta T cells reportedly derived from several hundred expanded graft clones.

The TCR comes from a female patient between 2 and 10 years old who had a stem cell transplant for aplastic anemia, so the T cells may come from the graft donor. The sequenced sample was PBMCs, mostly from graft donor cells, obtained 60 days after TCRalphabeta/CD19-depleted stem cell transplant. The chain is built from TRBV11-1 and TRBJ1-1; TRBD1 is a possible D gene (5 bases). The CDR3 reads CASSLRPGQGEGTEAFF. DNA for the CDR3: TGTGCCAGCAGCTTACGCCCAGGGCAAGGGGAGGGCACTGAAGCTTTCTTT.